What follows are 25 T cell receptor beta chains derived from one specimen sequenced in a study of blood T cell repertoires in COVID-19. Assay: immunoSEQ multiplex PCR; the TCRdb copy retains only in-frame clones and omits some. The profile shows about 53,000 clones, roughly 89% of them singletons. Input material: peripheral blood. These receptors came from a man older than 75 with acute or convalescent COVID-19.

The CDR3 loop is CSVSGGTDTQYF. The CDR3 DNA reads TGCAGCGTTAGCGGGGGCACAGATACGCAGTATTTT. V is TRBV29-1 and J is TRBJ2-3; TRBD2 agrees at 7 bases. This CDR3 is 12 amino acids long. CDR1 is SQVTM, CDR2 ANQGSEA, per germline. V lost 5 bases to trimming and J lost 1 base; unmatched junction nucleotides: 0.

The V call is TRBV11-3, the J call TRBJ2-1; 8 nucleotides line up with TRBD2. V gave up 1 base and J gave up 7 bases; unmatched junction bases: 9. The CDR3 totals 16 residues. Germline V gene sequence: CDR1 SGHNT, CDR2 YENEEA. CDR3 sequence reads: CASSLVAGGLTNEQFF. CDR3 DNA: TGTGCCAGCAGCTTAGTGGCGGGGGGTCTTACTAATGAGCAGTTCTTC.

This clone was recorded only once. J is TRBJ2-5 and V is TRBV28; TRBD2 agrees at 9 bases. Germline CDR1 is MDHEN and CDR2 is SYDVKM. The CDR3 has 15 amino acids. The V gene end was trimmed by 5 bases and the J gene end by 5 bases; junction bases not matched to a gene: 9. In DNA, the CDR3 is TGTGCCAGCAGTCCGTCGGGTAGCGGGGGTGAGACCCAGTACTTC. This sequence encodes CASSPSGSGGETQYF.

This clone was seen just once. The V and J genes are TRBV19 and TRBJ1-2; D unresolved. The germline V and J ends were trimmed by 7 bases and 4 bases, with 10 bases remaining between them. Germline CDR1 is LNHDA and CDR2 is SQIVND (reference sequence). This CDR3 is 12 amino acids long. CDR3 amino acids: CASTFNSYGYTF. The CDR3 DNA is TGTGCCAGTACATTTAACAGCTATGGCTACACCTTC.

This chain links TRBV2 with TRBJ2-5; possible D gene TRBD2, 5 bases. This CDR3 has 14 amino acids. CDR1 SNHLY and CDR2 FYNNEI come from the germline V gene. Trimming left V 2 bases short and J 7 bases short, with 14 bases between. The CDR3 DNA is TGTGCCAGCAGTGAAAGAGGGCCGTGGGGGACCCAGTACTTC. It codes for CASSERGPWGTQYF.

The V and J genes are TRBV7-6 and TRBJ2-3; 9 bases map to TRBD2. The germline V gene has CDR1 SGHVS and CDR2 FNYEAQ. CDR3 length: 16 amino acids. V gave up 5 bases and J gave up 0 bases; unmatched junction bases: 6. The CDR3 DNA reads TGTGCCAGCAGCCCCGGGACTAGCTGGAGCACAGATACGCAGTATTTT. Its translation: CASSPGTSWSTDTQYF.

The V call is TRBV5-4, the J call TRBJ1-1, with 10 bases that match TRBD1. The V and J ends lost 4 bases and 0 bases, in that order; junction bases with no gene match: 9. Germline CDR1 SGHNT, CDR2 YYREEE (reference sequence). This CDR3 contains 17 residues. DNA of the CDR3: TGTGCCAGCAGCGGATGGACAGGGGGGTTGATGAACACTGAAGCTTTCTTT. This translates into CASSGWTGGLMNTEAFF.

This clone was detected only a few times. The chain links TRBV6-5 to TRBJ1-2, with D possibly TRBD1 on 5 matching bases. The CDR3 has 13 amino acids. The germline V gene has CDR1 MNHEY and CDR2 SVGAGI. V was cut by 5 bases and J by 8 bases, with 15 bases left in between. The CDR3 here is CASSPGRTRGYTF. The CDR3 region has the DNA TGTGCCAGCAGTCCGGGACGGACTAGAGGCTACACCTTC.

This chain joins TRBV13 and TRBJ2-7; 7 nucleotides agree with TRBD1. Trimming took 4 bases from V and 7 from J; bases not matched to a gene: 7. The CDR3 runs 13 residues. The germline CDR1 and CDR2 sequences are PRHDT and FYEKMQ (reference sequence). The CDR3 spells CASSSENRGEQYF. The CDR3 DNA sequence: TGTGCCAGCAGCTCCGAAAACAGGGGAGAGCAGTACTTC.

In its sample, this clone was seen a few times. V and J are TRBV29-1 and TRBJ2-3, with TRBD2 identical over 8 bases. This CDR3 has 12 amino acids. Trimming at V came to 7 bases and at J to 8 bases, leaving 8 bases not matched to a gene. Germline V lookup: CDR1 SQVTM, CDR2 ANQGSEA. CDR3 residues: CSGTEGTSTQYF. The CDR3 nucleotides read TGCAGCGGGACAGAGGGGACTAGTACGCAGTATTTT.

The V gene is TRBV7-9, the J gene TRBJ2-1, with D possibly being TRBD1 (6 bases). Trimming shortened V by 3 bases and J by 5 bases, and 17 bases separated the two germline ends. The CDR3 has 16 residues. Looked up from germline, CDR1 is SEHNR and CDR2 is FQNEAQ (reference sequence). CDR3 protein: CASSFSMGTRNNEQFF. The CDR3 bases are TGTGCCAGCAGCTTTAGCATGGGGACACGAAACAATGAGCAGTTCTTC.

This chain joins TRBV12-5 and TRBJ1-1; a weak D match, TRBD1 (5 bases). The germline V and J ends were trimmed by 2 bases and 8 bases, with 9 bases remaining between them. CDR1 is LGHNT, CDR2 FRNRAP, per germline. The CDR3 is 12 residues long. CDR3: CASGLIGGEAFF. CDR3 DNA sequence: TGTGCTAGTGGTTTGATCGGGGGAGAAGCTTTCTTT.

The CDR3 spells CASSTPQGGHEQYF. DNA for the CDR3: TGTGCCAGTAGTACGCCACAGGGGGGACACGAGCAGTACTTC. V is TRBV19 and J is TRBJ2-7; 8 nucleotides agree with TRBD1. Germline V gene sequence: CDR1 LNHDA, CDR2 SQIVND (reference sequence). This CDR3 has 14 amino acids. V shed 4 bases, J shed 5 bases, and the junction held 7 bases outside the gene matches.

V gene TRBV19 combines with J gene TRBJ1-2; TRBD1 matches at 8 bases. Germline CDR1 reads LNHDA; CDR2 reads SQIVND (reference sequence). Losses at the gene ends were 3 bases for V and 4 bases for J; bases not matched to a gene: 4. This CDR3 has 14 residues. In nucleotides, the CDR3 is TGTGCCAGTAGTATCGACAGGGGAACCTATGGCTACACCTTC. This translates into CASSIDRGTYGYTF.

The J gene is TRBJ2-5, the V gene TRBV3-1 (or the pseudogene TRBV3-2); the D gene is possibly TRBD2 (5 bases). Trimming shortened V by 5 bases and J by 6 bases, and 13 bases separated the two germline ends. This CDR3 has 13 residues. The germline V gene has CDR1 LGHDT and CDR2 YNNKEL (reference sequence). The CDR3 spells CASSNDPGKTQYF. CDR3 bases: TGTGCCAGCAGCAACGACCCGGGGAAGACCCAGTACTTC.

The rearrangement joins TRBV2 to TRBJ2-1; 11 bases match TRBD2. CDR1 is SNHLY and CDR2 is FYNNEI in the germline V gene. Unmatched junction bases numbered 7, after V lost 6 bases and J lost 3 bases. The length of the CDR3 is 16 residues. CDR3 in amino acids: CASRGTGTSGYNEQFF. The CDR3 DNA reads TGTGCCAGCAGGGGAACCGGGACTAGCGGCTACAATGAGCAGTTCTTC.

V gene TRBV10-3 combines with J gene TRBJ2-7; TRBD1 matches at 8 bases. The germline gives CDR1 ENHRY, CDR2 SYGVKD. This CDR3 comprises 15 residues. J was trimmed by 0 bases and V by 3 bases; bases with no gene match: 4. Written as DNA, the CDR3 is TGTGCCATCAGTGACCACGGACAGGGCTCCTACGAGCAGTACTTC. Translated, it gives CAISDHGQGSYEQYF.

This clone was recorded once. The J gene is TRBJ2-7, the V gene TRBV5-5, with D perhaps matching TRBD2 (6 bases). The length of the CDR3 is 15 residues. Trimming shortened V by 1 base and J by 7 bases, and 18 bases separated the two germline ends. Germline V gene data show CDR1 as SGHKS and CDR2 as YYEKEE (reference sequence). This chain's CDR3 is CASSLKEPGGGEQYF. The CDR3 DNA sequence: TGTGCCAGCAGCTTGAAGGAGCCGGGCGGAGGGGAGCAGTACTTC.

The chain combines TRBV7-2 with TRBJ1-6, with D unresolved. Germline V gene data show CDR1 as SGHTA and CDR2 as FQGNSA. The CDR3 runs 14 residues. Trimming took off 1 base at V and 6 bases at J, with 7 bases between the two ends. CDR3 DNA sequence: TGTGCCAGCAGCTTAGTAGAGGGTAATTCACCCCTCCACTTT. It specifies CASSLVEGNSPLHF. The full variable domain, in which reference TRBV7-2 and TRBJ1-6 provide the parts outside the CDR3, is GAGVSQSPSNKVTEKGKDVELRCDPISGHTALYWYRQSLGQGLEFLIYFQGNSAPDKSGLPSDRFSAERTGGSVSTLTIQRTQQEDSAVYLCASSLVEGNSPLHFGNGTRLTVT.

This clone appeared a few times. The V gene is TRBV25-1, the J gene TRBJ2-7; TRBD1 matches 7 bases. This CDR3 has 15 residues. CDR1 MGHDK and CDR2 SYGVNS come from the germline V gene. After removal of 5 bases from V and 3 bases from J, the junction contained 10 bases not matched to a gene. CDR3 coding DNA: TGTGCCAGCAGTCCTCAGAACAGGGGAATCTACGAGCAGTACTTC. It is translated as CASSPQNRGIYEQYF.

This sequence joins TRBV2 and TRBJ1-2; TRBD1 matches at 7 bases. Germline values: CDR1 SNHLY, CDR2 FYNNEI. The trim removed 5 bases at V and 6 bases at J, leaving 9 bases unmatched. This CDR3 contains 14 residues. CDR3: CASSSDRVVHGYTF. CDR3 coding DNA: TGTGCCAGCAGTAGCGACAGGGTGGTTCATGGCTACACCTTC.

The chain links TRBV7-2 to TRBJ2-3, with 12 bases lining up with TRBD2. CDR1 SGHTA and CDR2 FQGNSA come from the germline V gene. The CDR3 length is 18 residues. Losses at the gene ends were 3 bases for V and 4 bases for J; bases not matched to a gene: 11. CDR3 coding DNA: TGTGCCAGCAGCTTCGCCTCCTCTAGCGGGGGGGCCGCAGATACGCAGTATTTT. As protein: CASSFASSSGGAADTQYF.

The chain carries TRBV19 and TRBJ1-5; 10 bases align to TRBD1. The CDR3 extends over 18 amino acids. J was trimmed by 2 bases and V by 6 bases; bases with no gene match: 13. From germline, CDR1 is LNHDA and CDR2 SQIVND (reference sequence). CDR3 residues: CASSRGQGTGERNQPQHF. In DNA, the CDR3 is TGTGCCAGTAGCCGGGGCCAGGGGACAGGGGAGCGCAATCAGCCCCAGCATTTT. The full variable domain, in which reference TRBV19 and TRBJ1-5 provide the parts outside the CDR3, is DGGITQSPKYLFRKEGQNVTLSCEQNLNHDAMYWYRQDPGQGLRLIYYSQIVNDFQKGDIAEGYSVSREKKESFPLTVTSAQKNPTAFYLCASSRGQGTGERNQPQHFGDGTRLSIL.

On this clone itself: One end of the junction varies from germline; a read error may be responsible. V usage is TRBV6-5 and J usage is TRBJ2-4, with TRBD1 identical over 7 bases. The CDR3 runs 15 residues. The germline CDR1 and CDR2 sequences are MNHEY and SVGAGI. For the CDR3, the DNA is TGTGTCAGCAGTTACTCCAGGGGGACCAAAAACATTCAGTACTTC. Protein sequence: CVSSYSRGTKNIQYF.

The rearrangement uses TRBV9 and TRBJ2-5; 10 bases agree with TRBD2. V gave up 3 bases and J gave up 3 bases; unmatched junction bases: 17. CDR3 length: 19 amino acids. Germline V gene lookup returns CDR1 SGDLS and CDR2 YYNGEE. The CDR3 DNA reads TGTGCCAGCAGCGCCTTCGGACTAGCGGAACACCCGGGGGAAGAGACCCAGTACTTC. Translating gives CASSAFGLAEHPGEETQYF.